This T cell receptor (beta chain) was recovered during a study of cytomegalovirus exposure and HLA in healthy donors. General study results and limits: The study carried out a later analysis of TCR beta sequences. It associated some 15,000 of them with specific HLA alleles at a false discovery rate of 0.05. A cluster of highly shared sequence variants was likely a sequencing artifact.

Germline lookup yields CDR1 ENHRY and CDR2 SYGVKD. Trimming took off 5 bases at V and 4 bases at J, with 11 bases between the two ends. This CDR3 spans 14 amino acids. A word on this clone: The antigen is unknown.

PCR primers comprised 60 Vbeta and 13 Jbeta primers. Clones were sequenced by immunoSEQ multiplex PCR, and TCRdb holds only the in-frame ones, with some missing. Of approximately 190,000 clones in the sample, about 85% are singletons; the top ten hold less than 4.5%. Donors likely had unrecorded immune exposures despite being nominally healthy when sampled. The sequence was obtained from a man aged 45-65 years in good health and CMV-seronegative. The V gene is TRBV10-3, the J gene TRBJ2-2; weak D call: TRBD2 (5 bases). Sequenced input: PBMCs. CDR3 coding DNA: TGTGCCATCAGTTGGAACGGGATCACCGGGGAGCTGTTTTTT. Its translation is CAISWNGITGELFF.